This T cell receptor (beta chain) was sequenced in a study of CD8+ T cells in alopecia areata. Study-wide context: Disease severity was quantified as SALT score of affected scalp area. Overall study findings and caveats: Treatment with tofacitinib significantly lowered scalp clonality and reduced expanded CD8+ clones among the top 100.

Sequencing templates came from extracted RNA that was reverse transcribed into cDNA. The table came from immunoSEQ multiplex PCR; TCRdb's copy has only in-frame clones and leaves some out. The sample records about 280,000 clones, 58% being singletons. The CDR3 spans 12 residues. Germline V gene lookup returns CDR1 SQVTM and CDR2 ANQGSEA. The junction had 4 bases not matched to a gene; V was cut back by 7 bases and J by 5 bases. Treatment in this sample: oral pan-JAK inhibitor, 5-10 mg twice daily. A note on this clone: Its matching antigen is unknown.

This clonotype was sampled from a human donor with alopecia areata. The sample here was CD4+ T cells sorted from blood, taken at week 24, from a patient treated with tofacitinib. The chain is built from TRBV29-1 and TRBJ2-7; 11 nucleotides match TRBD1. This chain's CDR3 is CSAGQGADEQYF. Here the CDR3 DNA reads TGCAGCGCCGGACAGGGGGCCGACGAGCAGTACTTC.